The T cell receptor (beta chain) under discussion was sequenced for a study of PD-L1 blockade in urothelial cancer. Background on the study: As for prior chemotherapy regimens, patients had received 0 to 3.

Germline trimming cut 5 bases from V and 3 bases from J; bases unmatched to any gene: 6. The CDR3 runs to 15 residues. The V gene's germline CDR1 is MNHEY and CDR2 SMNVEV (reference sequence). Time point reported: pretreatment peripheral blood. Locally advanced or metastatic urothelial carcinoma was diagnosed in the patients. Profiling relied on immunoSEQ multiplex PCR, and the TCRdb table lists in-frame clones only, not all of them. Here the sample spans 70,000 or so clones, 85% to 90% being singletons. The genes are TRBV27 and TRBJ2-3; TRBD2 aligns across 9 bases. The TCR originated in a man aged 70 or older with urothelial cancer. Sequenced material: PBMCs, taken around atezolizumab (anti-PD-L1) treatment. CDR3 bases: TGTGCCAGCAGTATGCGTAGCGGGAGAACAGATACGCAGTATTTT. Protein sequence: CASSMRSGRTDTQYF.